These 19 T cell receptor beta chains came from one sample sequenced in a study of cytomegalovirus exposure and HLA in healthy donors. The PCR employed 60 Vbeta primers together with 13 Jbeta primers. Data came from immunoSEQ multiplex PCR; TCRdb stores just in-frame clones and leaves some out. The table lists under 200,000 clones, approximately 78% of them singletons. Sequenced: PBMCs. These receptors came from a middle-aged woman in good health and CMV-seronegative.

The CDR3 protein is CASSTGGWNTGELFF. In DNA form, the CDR3 reads TGTGCCAGCAGTACGGGAGGTTGGAACACCGGGGAGCTGTTTTTT. V is TRBV4-2 and J is TRBJ2-2; TRBD2 agrees at 7 bases. The V gene's germline CDR1 is LGHNA and CDR2 YNFKEQ. Germline trimming cut 6 bases from V and 1 base from J; bases unmatched to any gene: 5. CDR3 size: 15 residues.

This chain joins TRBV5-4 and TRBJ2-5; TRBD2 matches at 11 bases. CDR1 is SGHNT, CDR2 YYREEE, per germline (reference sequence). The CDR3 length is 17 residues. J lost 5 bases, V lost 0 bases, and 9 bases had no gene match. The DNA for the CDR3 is TGTGCCAGCAGCTTGGTGACTAGCGGGGACTTTTTGGAGACCCAGTACTTC. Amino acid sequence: CASSLVTSGDFLETQYF.

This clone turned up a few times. The CDR3 DNA follows: TGTGCCAGCAATGAGGGACAGGGATACACTGAAGCTTTCTTT. As protein: CASNEGQGYTEAFF. The J gene is TRBJ1-1, the V gene TRBV5-6, with 9 bases identical to TRBD1. The germline CDR1 and CDR2 sequences are SGHDT and YYEEEE. This CDR3 has 14 residues. After removal of 6 bases from V and 3 bases from J, the junction contained 6 bases not matched to a gene.

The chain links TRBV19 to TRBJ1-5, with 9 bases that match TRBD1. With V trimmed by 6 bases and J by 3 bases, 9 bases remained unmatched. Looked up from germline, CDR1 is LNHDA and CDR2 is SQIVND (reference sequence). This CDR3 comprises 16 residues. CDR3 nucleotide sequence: TGTGCCAGTAGCCTCACGGACAGGGGATACAATCAGCCCCAGCATTTT. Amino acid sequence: CASSLTDRGYNQPQHF.

The CDR3 DNA reads TGTGCCAGCAGTGAAGGGTGGACTACCAAAAACATTCAGTACTTC. The encoded protein is CASSEGWTTKNIQYF. The chain has TRBV2 and TRBJ2-4; the D gene is possibly TRBD2 (6 bases). The CDR3 consists of 15 residues. Trimming stripped 1 base from V and 2 bases from J, with 9 bases between. Per germline, CDR1 SNHLY and CDR2 FYNNEI.

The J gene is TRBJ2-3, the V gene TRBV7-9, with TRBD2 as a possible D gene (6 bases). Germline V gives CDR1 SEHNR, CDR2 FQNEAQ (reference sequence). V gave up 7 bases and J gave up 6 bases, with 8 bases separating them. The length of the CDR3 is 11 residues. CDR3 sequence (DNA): TGTGCCAGCACCGCGGGGGATACGCAGTATTTT. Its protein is CASTAGDTQYF.

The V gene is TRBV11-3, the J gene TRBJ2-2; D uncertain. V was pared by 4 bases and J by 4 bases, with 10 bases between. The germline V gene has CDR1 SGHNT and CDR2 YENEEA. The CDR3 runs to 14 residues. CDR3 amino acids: CASSSRQATGELFF. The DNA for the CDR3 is TGTGCCAGCAGCTCAAGACAAGCCACCGGGGAGCTGTTTTTT.

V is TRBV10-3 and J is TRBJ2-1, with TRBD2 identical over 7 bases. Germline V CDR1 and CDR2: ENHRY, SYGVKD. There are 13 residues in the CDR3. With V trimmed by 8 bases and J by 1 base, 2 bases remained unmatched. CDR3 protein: CAIGRESYNEQFF. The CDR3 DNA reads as TGTGCCATCGGGAGGGAATCCTACAATGAGCAGTTCTTC.

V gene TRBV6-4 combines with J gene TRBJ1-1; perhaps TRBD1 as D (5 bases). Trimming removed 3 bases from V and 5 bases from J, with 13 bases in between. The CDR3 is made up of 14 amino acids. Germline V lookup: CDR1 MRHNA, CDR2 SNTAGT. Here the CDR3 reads CASSEFPGGTEAFF. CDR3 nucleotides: TGTGCCAGCAGTGAGTTTCCGGGGGGAACTGAAGCTTTCTTT.

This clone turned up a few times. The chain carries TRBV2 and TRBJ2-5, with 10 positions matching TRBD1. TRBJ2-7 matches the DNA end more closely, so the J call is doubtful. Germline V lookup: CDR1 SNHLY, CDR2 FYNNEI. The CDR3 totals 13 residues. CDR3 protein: CASSRDRGYEQYF. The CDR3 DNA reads TGTGCCAGCAGCCGGGACAGGGGCTACGAGCAGTACTTC.

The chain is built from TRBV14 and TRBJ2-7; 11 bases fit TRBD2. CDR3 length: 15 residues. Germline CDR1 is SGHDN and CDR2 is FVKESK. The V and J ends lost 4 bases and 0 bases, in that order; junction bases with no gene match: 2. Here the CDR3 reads CASSRGTSGSYEQYF. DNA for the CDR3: TGTGCCAGCAGCCGAGGGACTAGCGGCTCCTACGAGCAGTACTTC.

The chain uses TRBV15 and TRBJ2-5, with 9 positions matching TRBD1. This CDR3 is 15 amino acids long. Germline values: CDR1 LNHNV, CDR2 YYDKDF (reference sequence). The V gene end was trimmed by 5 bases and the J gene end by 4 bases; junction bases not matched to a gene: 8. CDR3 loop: CATSGGQGLRETQYF. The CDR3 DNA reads TGTGCCACCAGCGGCGGACAGGGGCTGCGAGAGACCCAGTACTTC. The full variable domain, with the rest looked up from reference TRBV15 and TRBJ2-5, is DAMVIQNPRYQVTQFGKPVTLSCSQTLNHNVMYWYQQKSSQAPKLLFHYYDKDFNNEADTPDNFQSRRPNTSFCFLDIRSPGLGDTAMYLCATSGGQGLRETQYFGPGTRLLVL.

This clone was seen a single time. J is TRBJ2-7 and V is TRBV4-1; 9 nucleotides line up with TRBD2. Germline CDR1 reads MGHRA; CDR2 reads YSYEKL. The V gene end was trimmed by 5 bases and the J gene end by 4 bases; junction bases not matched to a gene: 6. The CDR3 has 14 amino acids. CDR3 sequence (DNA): TGCGCCAGCAGCAAGAGCGGGGGGCGGTACGAGCAGTACTTC. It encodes CASSKSGGRYEQYF.

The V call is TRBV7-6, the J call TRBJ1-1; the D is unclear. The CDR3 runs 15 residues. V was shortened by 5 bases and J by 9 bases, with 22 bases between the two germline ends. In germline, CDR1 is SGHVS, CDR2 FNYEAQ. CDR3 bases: TGTGCCAGCAGCCAACGGACGTTGGGAGGCCGGAAAGCTTTCTTT. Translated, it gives CASSQRTLGGRKAFF.

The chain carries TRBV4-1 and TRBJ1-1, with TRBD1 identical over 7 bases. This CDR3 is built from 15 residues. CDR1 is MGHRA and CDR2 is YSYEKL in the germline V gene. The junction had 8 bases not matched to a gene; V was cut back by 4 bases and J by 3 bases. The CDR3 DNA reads TGCGCCAGCAGCCTGACAGGGTCGGCGGACACTGAAGCTTTCTTT. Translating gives CASSLTGSADTEAFF.

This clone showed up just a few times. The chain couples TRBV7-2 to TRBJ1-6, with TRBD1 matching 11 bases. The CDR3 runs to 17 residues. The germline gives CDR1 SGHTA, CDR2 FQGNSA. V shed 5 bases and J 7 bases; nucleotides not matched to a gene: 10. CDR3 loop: CASSHGPGQGGNSPLHF. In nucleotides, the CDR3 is TGTGCCAGCAGCCATGGTCCGGGACAGGGGGGAAATTCACCCCTCCACTTT.

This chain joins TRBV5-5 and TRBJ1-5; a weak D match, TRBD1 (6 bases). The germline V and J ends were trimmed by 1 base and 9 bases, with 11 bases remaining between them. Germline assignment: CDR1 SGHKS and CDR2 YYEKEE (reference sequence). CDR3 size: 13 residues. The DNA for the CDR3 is TGTGCCAGCAGCTTGACAACAGGGTCGCCCCAGCATTTT. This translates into CASSLTTGSPQHF.

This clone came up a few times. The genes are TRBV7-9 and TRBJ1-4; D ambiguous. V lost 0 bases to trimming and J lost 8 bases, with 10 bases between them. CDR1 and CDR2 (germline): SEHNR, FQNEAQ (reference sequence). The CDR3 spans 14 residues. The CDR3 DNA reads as TGTGCCAGCAGCTTAGCAGGGTCGGGAGAAAAACTGTTTTTT. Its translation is CASSLAGSGEKLFF.

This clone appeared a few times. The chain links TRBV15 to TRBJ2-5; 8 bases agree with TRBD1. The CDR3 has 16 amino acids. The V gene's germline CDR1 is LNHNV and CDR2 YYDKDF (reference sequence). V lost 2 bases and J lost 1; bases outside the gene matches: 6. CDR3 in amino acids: CATSRIPGTGQETQYF. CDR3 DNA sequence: TGTGCCACCAGCAGAATACCCGGGACAGGCCAAGAGACCCAGTACTTC. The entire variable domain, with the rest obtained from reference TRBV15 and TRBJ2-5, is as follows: DAMVIQNPRYQVTQFGKPVTLSCSQTLNHNVMYWYQQKSSQAPKLLFHYYDKDFNNEADTPDNFQSRRPNTSFCFLDIRSPGLGDTAMYLCATSRIPGTGQETQYFGPGTRLLVL.